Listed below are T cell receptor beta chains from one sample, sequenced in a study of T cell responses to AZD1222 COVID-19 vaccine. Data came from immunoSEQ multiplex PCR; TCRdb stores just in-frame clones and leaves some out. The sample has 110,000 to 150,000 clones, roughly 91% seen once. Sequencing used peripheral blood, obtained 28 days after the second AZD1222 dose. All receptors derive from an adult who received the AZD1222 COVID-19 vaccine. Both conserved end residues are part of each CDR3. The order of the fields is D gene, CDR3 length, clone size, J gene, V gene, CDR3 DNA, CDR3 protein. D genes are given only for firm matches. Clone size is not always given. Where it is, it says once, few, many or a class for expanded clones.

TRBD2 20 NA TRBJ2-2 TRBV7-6 TGTGCCAGCAGCTTGATCCGTCCGACTAGCGGGGGTGCGAACACCGGGGAGCTGTTTTTT CASSLIRPTSGGANTGELFF
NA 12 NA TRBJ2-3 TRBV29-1 TGCAGCGTAATGAGGGGCCCAGATACGCAGTATTTT CSVMRGPDTQYF
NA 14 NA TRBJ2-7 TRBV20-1 TGCAGTGCTAGTACGTCTAGCCCTCCCTACGAGCAGTACTTC CSASTSSPPYEQYF
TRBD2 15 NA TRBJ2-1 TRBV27 TGTGCCAGCAGTACCACTAGCGGGGGCTACAATGAGCAGTTCTTC CASSTTSGGYNEQFF
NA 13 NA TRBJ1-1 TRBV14 TGTGCCAGCAGCCTCGGTCGGAACACTGAAGCTTTCTTT CASSLGRNTEAFF
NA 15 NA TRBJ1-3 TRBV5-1 TGCGCCAGCAGTCCCGGACAGATCTCTGGAAACACCATATATTTT CASSPGQISGNTIYF
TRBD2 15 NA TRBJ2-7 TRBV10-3 TGTGCCATCAGTGAGTCGACTAGCGGGAGTGGCGAGCAGTACTTC CAISESTSGSGEQYF
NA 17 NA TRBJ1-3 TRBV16 TGTGCCAGCAGCCAATCGCAGGGCGCCCAATTTGGAAACACCATATATTTT CASSQSQGAQFGNTIYF
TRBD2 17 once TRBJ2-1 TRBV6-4 TGTGCCAGCAGTGACACCCAACTAGCGGGGGGATACAATGAGCAGTTCTTC CASSDTQLAGGYNEQFF
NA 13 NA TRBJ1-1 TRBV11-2 TGTGCCAGCAGCTTATCGCCGGGAACTGAAGCTTTCTTT CASSLSPGTEAFF
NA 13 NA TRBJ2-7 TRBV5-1 TGCGCCAGCAGCGTAAGCACGACCTACGAGCAGTACTTC CASSVSTTYEQYF
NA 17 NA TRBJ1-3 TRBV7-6 TGTGCCAGCAGCTTAGTACTTACCGCCGGCTCTGGAAACACCATATATTTT CASSLVLTAGSGNTIYF
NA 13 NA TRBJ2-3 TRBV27 TGTGCCAGCAGTTTGGAAAGAGGGGATACGCAGTATTTT CASSLERGDTQYF
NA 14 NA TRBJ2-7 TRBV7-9 TGTGCCAGCAGCCCCACGGACGGAGGCTACGAGCAGTACTTC CASSPTDGGYEQYF
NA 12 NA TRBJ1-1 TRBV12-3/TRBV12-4 TGTGCCAGCAGTTCTGGCAGGGCCGAAGCTTTCTTT CASSSGRAEAFF
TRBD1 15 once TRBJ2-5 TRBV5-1 TGCGCCAGCAGCTTGGATGGGGACAGGGCAGCGACCCAGTACTTC CASSLDGDRAATQYF
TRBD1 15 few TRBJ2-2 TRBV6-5 TGTGCCAGCAGTTATTCGGGACAGGGTCCCGGGGAGCTGTTTTTT CASSYSGQGPGELFF